These 18 T cell receptor beta chains originate from one sample sequenced in a study of blood T cell repertoires in COVID-19. The method was immunoSEQ multiplex PCR; TCRdb's version includes in-frame clones alone and lacks a portion of them. Here the sample spans 470,000 or so clones, approximately 83% being singletons. Sequencing was done on a sample of peripheral blood. These receptors originate from a human donor in a cohort sampled during active COVID-19.

The V gene is TRBV7-9, the J gene TRBJ2-2; 7 bases are shared with TRBD2. J lost 2 bases, V lost 7 bases, and 4 bases had no gene match. The CDR3 totals 14 residues. Germline values: CDR1 SEHNR, CDR2 FQNEAQ (reference sequence). The chain's CDR3 is CASTGDYNTGELFF. The CDR3 DNA follows: TGTGCCAGCACCGGGGACTACAACACCGGGGAGCTGTTTTTT.

The chain is built from TRBV27 and TRBJ2-7; TRBD2 matches 13 bases. The V and J ends lost 5 bases and 2 bases, in that order; junction bases with no gene match: 6. This CDR3 contains 16 residues. Germline values: CDR1 MNHEY, CDR2 SMNVEV (reference sequence). This CDR3 is CASSPSGLAGAYEQYF. The CDR3 DNA follows: TGTGCCAGCAGTCCCTCCGGACTAGCGGGAGCCTACGAGCAGTACTTC.

This clone was picked up one time. CDR3 region: CASSLEGVREQYF. CDR3 nucleotides: TGTGCCAGCAGCCTAGAGGGAGTACGAGAGCAGTACTTC. This chain links TRBV3-1 (or the pseudogene TRBV3-2) with TRBJ2-7; possible D gene TRBD2, 5 bases. The V and J ends lost 4 bases and 7 bases respectively, with 14 bases between them. CDR3 length equals 13 residues. In germline, CDR1 is LGHDT, CDR2 YNNKEL (reference sequence).

The chain has TRBV11-2 and TRBJ2-7; unclear D gene. Deletions cut 0 bases from V and 2 bases from J, with 8 bases between. The germline V gene has CDR1 SGHAT and CDR2 FQNNGV. The CDR3 totals 14 residues. As DNA, the CDR3 is TGTGCCAGCAGCTTAGACCGTGGGCCCTACGAGCAGTACTTC. This codes for CASSLDRGPYEQYF.

This chain joins TRBV30 and TRBJ1-1; possible D gene TRBD1, 6 bases. In germline, CDR1 is GTSNPN, CDR2 SVGIG (reference sequence). V lost 5 bases and J 6 bases, leaving 16 bases between the germline ends. The CDR3 consists of 13 residues. The CDR3 loop is CAWRRGFDAEAFF. CDR3 DNA sequence: TGTGCCTGGCGCAGGGGCTTCGACGCTGAAGCTTTCTTT.

The chain carries TRBV6-2 or TRBV6-3 and TRBJ1-2, with TRBD1 identical over 10 bases. Germline CDR1 reads MNHEY; CDR2 reads SVGEGT. The CDR3 length is 15 residues. V shed 5 bases, J shed 3 bases, and the junction held 6 bases outside the gene matches. CDR3 loop: CASSGRTGGDYGYTF. Written as DNA, the CDR3 is TGTGCCAGCAGTGGACGGACAGGGGGGGACTATGGCTACACCTTC.

V and J are TRBV27 and TRBJ1-4; 7 nucleotides align to TRBD1. The J segment lost 6 bases and the V segment lost 5 bases, leaving 0 bases of the junction unmatched. In germline, CDR1 is MNHEY, CDR2 SMNVEV (reference sequence). The CDR3 length is 12 residues. The CDR3, as DNA: TGTGCCAGCAGTACAGGGGATGAAAAACTGTTTTTT. As protein: CASSTGDEKLFF. Looking up the rest from reference TRBV27 and TRBJ1-4 gives the full variable domain: EAQVTQNPRYLITVTGKKLTVTCSQNMNHEYMSWYRQDPGLGLRQIYYSMNVEVTDKGDVPEGYKVSRKEKRNFPLILESPSPNQTSLYFCASSTGDEKLFFGSGTQLSVL.

This clone was seen a single time. The chain links TRBV19 to TRBJ2-7; 8 nucleotides align to TRBD1. CDR3 length equals 14 residues. V lost 8 bases and J lost 6; bases outside the gene matches: 12. Germline V gene sequence: CDR1 LNHDA, CDR2 SQIVND (reference sequence). The CDR3 DNA is TGTGCCAGTTCTATAGAACGGACAGGGATCGAGCAGTACTTC. Translation: CASSIERTGIEQYF.

The rearrangement links TRBV28 to TRBJ1-6, with D unresolved. This CDR3 region has 12 residues. Germline V gives CDR1 MDHEN, CDR2 SYDVKM. Deletions cut 1 base from V and 9 bases from J, with 4 bases between. The CDR3, as DNA: TGTGCCAGCAGTTTATTTCGTTCACCCCTCCACTTT. Translating gives CASSLFRSPLHF.

This sequence joins TRBV28 and TRBJ1-2, with 7 positions matching TRBD1. The ends lost 6 bases at V and 4 bases at J; junction bases unmatched: 8. Looked up from germline, CDR1 is MDHEN and CDR2 is SYDVKM. This CDR3 has 14 residues. The CDR3 region has the DNA TGTGCCAGCAGCCAATCCGGGACAGCCTATGGCTACACCTTC. This translates into CASSQSGTAYGYTF.

The V and J genes are TRBV18 and TRBJ1-2; D not resolved. There are 15 residues in the CDR3. Trimming shortened V by 3 bases and J by 0 bases, and 11 bases separated the two germline ends. Germline assignment: CDR1 KGHSH and CDR2 LQKENI. The DNA of the CDR3 is TGTGCCAGCTCACCCGACGCGGGGTCTAACTATGGCTACACCTTC. Translating it yields CASSPDAGSNYGYTF.

The gene calls are TRBV12-3 or TRBV12-4 and TRBJ2-7; 10 nucleotides line up with TRBD1. The junction had 2 bases not matched to a gene; V was cut back by 6 bases and J by 6 bases. The CDR3 sequence is 12 residues long. CDR3 protein: CASRGQGTEQYF. Written as DNA, the CDR3 is TGTGCCAGCAGGGGACAGGGGACCGAGCAGTACTTC.

The chain combines TRBV19 with TRBJ1-2; D unresolved. Between the trimmed V and J ends, which lost 3 bases and 4 bases, there was a span of 21 bases. In germline, CDR1 is LNHDA, CDR2 SQIVND (reference sequence). This CDR3 spans 17 amino acids. The CDR3 nucleotides are TGTGCCAGTAGTATCCTGGCAGTCCAGGAGGCGTCCTATGGCTACACCTTC. Its protein is CASSILAVQEASYGYTF.

The chain links TRBV6-5 to TRBJ1-5, with unresolved D. Germline CDR1 and CDR2: MNHEY and SVGAGI. The CDR3 loop spans 15 amino acids. The V and J ends lost 5 bases and 0 bases respectively, with 11 bases between them. The CDR3 spells CASSRRSTSNQPQHF. DNA for the CDR3: TGTGCCAGCAGTCGCAGATCCACTAGCAATCAGCCCCAGCATTTT.

V is TRBV19 and J is TRBJ1-1; 10 bases map to TRBD1. J was trimmed by 2 bases and V by 6 bases; bases with no gene match: 6. CDR3 length: 15 residues. Germline V gene data show CDR1 as LNHDA and CDR2 as SQIVND (reference sequence). The CDR3 DNA sequence: TGTGCCAGTAGAGGGACAGGGGCATATAACACTGAAGCTTTCTTT. Translation gives CASRGTGAYNTEAFF.

The gene calls are TRBV3-1 (or the pseudogene TRBV3-2) and TRBJ1-1; 9 bases map to TRBD1. Germline lookup yields CDR1 LGHDT and CDR2 YNNKEL (reference sequence). The V and J ends lost 3 bases and 6 bases, in that order; junction bases with no gene match: 11. The CDR3 is 16 residues long. CDR3 sequence (DNA): TGTGCCAGCAGCCACGCTCGGGGACAGGGAGTCTCTGAAGCTTTCTTT. Translating it yields CASSHARGQGVSEAFF.

This clone has just a few counts. This chain joins TRBV2 and TRBJ1-2; D gene uncertain. Germline CDR1 is SNHLY and CDR2 is FYNNEI. This CDR3 is 14 amino acids long. Trimming shortened V by 7 bases and J by 8 bases, and 20 bases separated the two germline ends. CDR3 sequence (DNA): TGTGCCAGCATCCTCCCCGGGGAGCCGAGAGGCTACACCTTC. It encodes CASILPGEPRGYTF.

The chain employs TRBV5-1 and TRBJ2-1; 7 nucleotides line up with TRBD2. The CDR3 loop spans 17 amino acids. Germline CDR1 SGHRS, CDR2 YFSETQ. The trim removed 4 bases at V and 6 bases at J, leaving 16 bases unmatched. CDR3 in DNA: TGCGCCAGCAGCGCGAGACGCGCTAGCGGAGAACTCAATGAGCAGTTCTTC. Amino acid sequence: CASSARRASGELNEQFF.